The rows below give T cell receptor beta chains drawn from one sample of a study of early stage breast cancer tumors. Some clones are missing from TCRdb's copy, which holds only in-frame ones; the method was immunoSEQ multiplex PCR. The sample has about 50,000 clones, around 83% seen once. Sequenced material: blood. Receptors originate from a person between 50 and 60 years old with breast cancer. Each CDR3 is given with its conserved first and last residue. A D gene is named only where the DNA matches it firmly. The listing skips clone size in some rows; elsewhere it reads once, few, many or a size class.

abundance,len,d_gene,j_gene,v_gene,CDR3nt,CDR3aa
NA,13,NA,TRBJ1-1,TRBV7-2,TGTGCCAGCAGCTCCAGGGTAGGCACTGAAGCTTTCTTT,CASSSRVGTEAFF
NA,14,NA,TRBJ1-2,TRBV30,TGTGCCTGGAGATCGCCAGGAGCTAACTATGGCTACACCTTC,CAWRSPGANYGYTF
NA,11,NA,TRBJ1-2,TRBV20-1,TGCAGTGCTAGAGATACCTATGGCTACACCTTC,CSARDTYGYTF
once,15,TRBD1,TRBJ2-7,TRBV7-8,TGTGCCAGCAGCGGTCCGGGACAGGGGGCCTACGAGCAGTACTTC,CASSGPGQGAYEQYF
NA,14,NA,TRBJ1-2,TRBV28,TGTGCCAGCAGGTTAGGCACTCTTAACTATGGCTACACCTTC,CASRLGTLNYGYTF
once,16,TRBD1,TRBJ2-1,TRBV5-1,TGCGCCAGCAGCTTGACGGGACAGGGAAGCTACAATGAGCAGTTCTTC,CASSLTGQGSYNEQFF
NA,17,TRBD1,TRBJ1-1,TRBV25-1,TGTGCCAGCAGCGCTGGGACAGGAATTGGCAGGGTCACTGAAGCTTTCTTT,CASSAGTGIGRVTEAFF
NA,13,NA,TRBJ2-1,TRBV7-2,TGTGCCAGCAGCTTAGCGCACCTGTATGAGCAGTTCTTC,CASSLAHLYEQFF
few,14,NA,TRBJ1-2,TRBV6-1,TGTGCCAGCACCCCATGGGCAGGGCTCTATGGCTACACCTTC,CASTPWAGLYGYTF
few,14,TRBD1,TRBJ2-3,TRBV7-9,TGTGCCAGCAGCGTGACAGGGGGCACAGATACGCAGTATTTT,CASSVTGGTDTQYF
NA,13,NA,TRBJ2-7,TRBV6-1,TGTGCCAGCAGTGAAGGGCAGACCTACGAGCAGTACTTC,CASSEGQTYEQYF
NA,14,TRBD1,TRBJ1-4,TRBV5-8,TGTGCCAGCAGCTTTTACAGGGGGCATGAAAAACTGTTTTTT,CASSFYRGHEKLFF
NA,15,TRBD1,TRBJ1-2,TRBV7-2,TGTGCCAGCAGCTTCCAGGGACAGGGGGGCTATGGCTACACCTTC,CASSFQGQGGYGYTF
NA,16,NA,TRBJ2-4,TRBV6-4,TGTGCCAGCAGTCTAGGGCCTAAAATAGCCAAAAACATTCAGTACTTC,CASSLGPKIAKNIQYF
NA,14,TRBD1,TRBJ1-1,TRBV6-1,TGTGCCAGCAGTAGACAGGGGGACGGTACTGAAGCTTTCTTT,CASSRQGDGTEAFF
NA,15,NA,TRBJ2-7,TRBV18,TGTGCCAGCTCAAGTATCGGGACATCGGTCTACGAGCAGTACTTC,CASSSIGTSVYEQYF
NA,13,TRBD1,TRBJ1-2,TRBV29-1,TGCAGCGTTGGGGGACAGGGGCGGTATGGCTACACCTTC,CSVGGQGRYGYTF
NA,16,NA,TRBJ1-3,TRBV6-1,TGTGCCAGCAGTGAAGCGCGGGGGCTGACTGGAAACACCATATATTTT,CASSEARGLTGNTIYF
NA,15,NA,TRBJ2-7,TRBV5-6,TGTGCCAGCAGCTTGTACCCCACGTCTGCCCACGAGCAGTACTTC,CASSLYPTSAHEQYF
once,11,NA,TRBJ2-5,TRBV18,TGTGCCAGCTCATTCCAAGAGACCCAGTACTTC,CASSFQETQYF
NA,14,TRBD1,TRBJ1-5,TRBV5-6,TGTGCCAGCAGCTTGAAAACAGGGGATCAGCCCCAGCATTTT,CASSLKTGDQPQHF
NA,16,NA,TRBJ1-1,TRBV2,TGTGCCAGCAGTGAAGCGCTTGGGCTGTTGAACACTGAAGCTTTCTTT,CASSEALGLLNTEAFF
NA,13,NA,TRBJ2-3,TRBV29-1,TGCAGCGTTGAGTTGGTTAGCACAGATACGCAGTATTTT,CSVELVSTDTQYF
NA,12,NA,TRBJ2-2,TRBV6-6,TGTGCCAGCAACCCTCCTCCCGGGGAGCTGTTTTTT,CASNPPPGELFF
once,16,TRBD1,TRBJ2-2,TRBV30,TGTGCCTGGAGTTCCTGGACAGGAAAGAACACCGGGGAGCTGTTTTTT,CAWSSWTGKNTGELFF
NA,14,TRBD1,TRBJ1-2,TRBV30,TGTGCCTGGACCACATACAGGGGCTTCTATGGCTACACCTTC,CAWTTYRGFYGYTF
NA,15,NA,TRBJ1-2,TRBV18,TGTGCCAGCTCAGCAAGGGGAGCGGAAGTCGATGGCTACACCTTC,CASSARGAEVDGYTF
NA,14,NA,TRBJ2-3,TRBV6-6,TGTGCCAGCAGTCAACTAGGCGGCACAGATACGCAGTATTTT,CASSQLGGTDTQYF
NA,15,TRBD1,TRBJ1-2,TRBV5-1,TGCGCCAGCAGCTCGGGACAGATACCTGCATATGGCTACACCTTC,CASSSGQIPAYGYTF
NA,13,NA,TRBJ2-1,TRBV6-4,TGTGCCAGCAGTGTGCAGCCAGGGAATGAGCAGTTCTTC,CASSVQPGNEQFF
NA,15,TRBD2,TRBJ2-5,TRBV30,TGTGCCTGGAGACCGGGGACTAGCGGGGCGGAGACCCAGTACTTC,CAWRPGTSGAETQYF
NA,19,NA,TRBJ2-7,TRBV5-5,TGTGCCAGCAGCTTGGCCCGTCGGGAGTCAGGGTTGGTGATGAACGAGCAGTACTTC,CASSLARRESGLVMNEQYF
once,14,NA,TRBJ2-3,TRBV7-9,TGTGCCAGCAGCCGGGAGAGGGCCACAGATACGCAGTATTTT,CASSRERATDTQYF
once,12,TRBD1,TRBJ1-3,TRBV7-6,TGTGCCAGCCAGGGTACAGGGGGGATCTTATATTTT,CASQGTGGILYF
few,17,TRBD1,TRBJ2-2,TRBV7-9,TGTGCCAGCAGCTTAGTTTGGACAGGGCAGAACACCGGGGAGCTGTTTTTT,CASSLVWTGQNTGELFF
NA,14,TRBD2,TRBJ2-3,TRBV28,TGTGCCAGCAGAAGCGGGGGGAACACAGATACGCAGTATTTT,CASRSGGNTDTQYF